Below, 23 T cell receptor beta chains from the same sample are listed, as sequenced in a study of T cell responses to AZD1222 COVID-19 vaccine. Measured with immunoSEQ multiplex PCR; TCRdb has only the in-frame clones, and not every one. The repertoire includes some 150,000 clones, about 92% of them detected once, and about 19% sits in the top ten. Sequences were derived from peripheral blood, sampled on day 0 of AZD1222 vaccination. Receptors originate from an adult in good health.

The rearrangement uses TRBV16 and TRBJ1-2, with D unresolved. The CDR3 has 13 residues. In germline, CDR1 is KGHSY, CDR2 FQNENV. Trimming removed 4 bases from V and 6 bases from J, with 12 bases in between. The CDR3 coding sequence is TGTGCCAGCAGCCCGCGGCGGGATGATGGCTACACCTTC. Its translation is CASSPRRDDGYTF.

V is TRBV5-1 and J is TRBJ1-6; the match to TRBD1 covers 8 bases. V lost 5 bases, J lost 5 bases, and 3 bases stayed unmatched. CDR1 is SGHRS and CDR2 is YFSETQ in the germline V gene. The CDR3 sequence is 14 residues long. As DNA, the CDR3 is TGCGCCAGCAGTACAGGGGGAAATAATTCACCCCTCCACTTT. This codes for CASSTGGNNSPLHF.

The gene calls are TRBV18 and TRBJ1-4; D may be TRBD1 (5 bases). The CDR3 covers 14 residues. From germline, CDR1 is KGHSH and CDR2 LQKENI. Trimming cost V 2 bases and J 8 bases, with 12 bases left between them. Written as DNA, the CDR3 is TGTGCCAGCTCACCAACCAGGGTAGAAGAAAAACTGTTTTTT. It translates to CASSPTRVEEKLFF.

The genes are TRBV19 and TRBJ1-4, with unresolved D. V shed 3 bases and J shed 3 bases, with 11 bases lying between them. The CDR3 is 15 residues long. CDR1 and CDR2 from the germline V gene are LNHDA and SQIVND (reference sequence). CDR3 nucleotide sequence: TGTGCCAGTAGTATTGGAGGGTGGTCTAATGAAAAACTGTTTTTT. Its protein is CASSIGGWSNEKLFF.

The V gene is TRBV7-2, the J gene TRBJ2-7, with 7 positions matching TRBD1. The CDR3 totals 17 residues. Germline CDR1 SGHTA, CDR2 FQGNSA. J was trimmed by 2 bases and V by 5 bases; bases with no gene match: 15. DNA of the CDR3: TGTGCCAGCAGCCTCAGGACAGGCCGGGCTCAGACCTACGAGCAGTACTTC. It encodes CASSLRTGRAQTYEQYF.

The chain recombines TRBV3-1 (or the pseudogene TRBV3-2) with TRBJ2-1; possible D gene TRBD2, 6 bases. The V end lost 1 base, the J end lost 3 bases, and 7 bases lay between the germline ends. Germline assignment: CDR1 LGHDT and CDR2 YNNKEL (reference sequence). The CDR3 consists of 14 residues. The CDR3: CASSQVDYYNEQFF. For the CDR3, the DNA is TGTGCCAGCAGCCAAGTGGACTACTACAATGAGCAGTTCTTC.

This clone is a singleton in its sample. This chain joins TRBV18 and TRBJ2-7; 9 bases are a match to TRBD1. CDR1 and CDR2 from the germline V gene are KGHSH and LQKENI. This CDR3 is 13 amino acids long. J gave up 7 bases and V 6 bases, and 7 bases lay outside the gene matches. CDR3 bases: TGTGCCAGCTCCCGGGACAGGGCCATGGAGCAGTACTTC. Translated, it gives CASSRDRAMEQYF.

This chain links TRBV4-1 with TRBJ1-5; D is ambiguous. V dropped 2 bases and J dropped 1 base, with 6 bases sitting between them. Germline-derived CDR1 and CDR2 are MGHRA and YSYEKL. CDR3 length: 14 amino acids. The CDR3 spells CASSQFDSNQPQHF. Written as DNA, the CDR3 is TGCGCCAGCAGCCAATTCGACAGCAATCAGCCCCAGCATTTT.

The V gene is TRBV4-1, the J gene TRBJ1-2, with TRBD1 identical over 9 bases. The V and J ends lost 0 bases and 4 bases, in that order; junction bases with no gene match: 12. From germline, CDR1 is MGHRA and CDR2 YSYEKL. This CDR3 is built from 18 residues. CDR3 sequence: CASSQEPTGGRSGYGYTF. The CDR3 DNA reads as TGCGCCAGCAGCCAAGAACCCACAGGGGGCAGGAGCGGCTATGGCTACACCTTC.

The rearrangement joins TRBV4-1 to TRBJ1-1, with D tentatively TRBD1 (5 bases). Germline V CDR1 and CDR2: MGHRA, YSYEKL. The CDR3 runs 18 residues. V was pared by 3 bases and J by 1 base, with 21 bases between. The CDR3 here is CASSQRDHTDPSNTEAFF. The CDR3, as DNA: TGCGCCAGCAGCCAGAGGGACCACACGGACCCGTCGAACACTGAAGCTTTCTTT.

The chain joins TRBV7-2 to TRBJ2-1; 8 nucleotides agree with TRBD2. This CDR3 has 18 residues. CDR1 is SGHTA and CDR2 is FQGNSA in the germline V gene. Trimming took 5 bases from V and 4 from J; bases not matched to a gene: 16. CDR3 nucleotides: TGTGCCAGCAGCCACCCGGGGGGGAGGGGCGAGGGTTACAATGAGCAGTTCTTC. Encoded protein: CASSHPGGRGEGYNEQFF.

The V call is TRBV15, the J call TRBJ2-5; 9 bases are a match to TRBD2. V lost 1 base to trimming and J lost 4 bases; unmatched junction nucleotides: 7. The V gene's germline CDR1 is LNHNV and CDR2 YYDKDF (reference sequence). The CDR3 is made up of 16 amino acids. Written as DNA, the CDR3 is TGTGCCACCAGCAGAGCGTTAGCGGGAGTCCGAGAGACCCAGTACTTC. Its translation: CATSRALAGVRETQYF.

V is TRBV5-1 and J is TRBJ2-1, with TRBD2 matching over 8 bases. Germline V gene data show CDR1 as SGHRS and CDR2 as YFSETQ. The CDR3 has 15 residues. V dropped 0 bases and J dropped 6; count of bases not matched to a gene: 5. The CDR3 DNA reads TGCGCCAGCAGCTTGGATAGCGGGGCTTTCAATGAGCAGTTCTTC. Amino acids: CASSLDSGAFNEQFF.

The chain joins TRBV15 to TRBJ1-1, with no clear D. The V end was cut by 1 base, the J end by 6 bases, with 6 bases between. CDR1 and CDR2 from the germline V gene are LNHNV and YYDKDF (reference sequence). The CDR3 contains 12 residues. CDR3 DNA: TGTGCCACCAGCAGAGGGTTGGCTGAAGCTTTCTTT. Translated, it gives CATSRGLAEAFF.

J is TRBJ2-2 and V is TRBV30; 7 positions match TRBD1. The CDR3 is made up of 15 amino acids. J gave up 5 bases and V 5 bases, and 11 bases lay outside the gene matches. Germline V CDR1 and CDR2: GTSNPN, SVGIG (reference sequence). The CDR3: CAWVDREGWTGELFF. CDR3 sequence (DNA): TGTGCCTGGGTCGACAGGGAAGGGTGGACCGGGGAGCTGTTTTTT.

The rearrangement links TRBV11-3 to TRBJ1-4; D uncertain. V lost 2 bases to trimming and J lost 7 bases, with 5 bases between them. CDR1 is SGHNT and CDR2 is YENEEA in the germline V gene. The CDR3 spans 12 residues. CDR3 in DNA: TGTGCCAGCAGCTTACGCGGTGAAAAACTGTTTTTT. As protein: CASSLRGEKLFF. The variable domain in full, completed from reference TRBV11-3 and TRBJ1-4, reads EAGVVQSPRYKIIEKKQPVAFWCNPISGHNTLYWYLQNLGQGPELLIRYENEEAVDDSQLPKDRFSAERLKGVDSTLKIQPAELGDSAVYLCASSLRGEKLFFGSGTQLSVL.

The chain has TRBV5-1 and TRBJ2-5, with D uncertain. Germline V gene lookup returns CDR1 SGHRS and CDR2 YFSETQ. CDR3 size: 12 residues. V gave up 1 base and J gave up 1 base, with 2 bases separating them. CDR3 in amino acids: CASSLSQETQYF. The CDR3 DNA sequence: TGCGCCAGCAGCTTGAGCCAAGAGACCCAGTACTTC.

J is TRBJ2-7 and V is TRBV5-5, with 11 bases aligning to TRBD2. Per germline, CDR1 SGHKS and CDR2 YYEKEE (reference sequence). Trimming removed 0 bases from V and 0 bases from J; junction bases left unmatched: 2. The length of the CDR3 is 16 residues. CDR3 in amino acids: CASSLGLAGTSYEQYF. The CDR3 coding sequence is TGTGCCAGCAGCTTGGGACTAGCGGGGACCTCCTACGAGCAGTACTTC.

The gene calls are TRBV5-4 and TRBJ1-2; no definite D call. CDR3 length: 12 residues. Deletions cut 3 bases from V and 8 bases from J, with 11 bases between. Germline V lookup: CDR1 SGHNT, CDR2 YYREEE (reference sequence). CDR3 sequence reads: CASSSDGKGYTF. As DNA, the CDR3 is TGTGCCAGCAGCTCCGACGGAAAGGGCTACACCTTC. The full variable domain, with the rest looked up from reference TRBV5-4 and TRBJ1-2, is ETGVTQSPTHLIKTRGQQVTLRCSSQSGHNTVSWYQQALGQGPQFIFQYYREEENGRGNFPPRFSGLQFPNYSSELNVNALELDDSALYLCASSSDGKGYTFGSGTRLTVV.

The gene calls are TRBV5-1 and TRBJ1-5, with TRBD1 as a possible D gene (5 bases). Germline V gene sequence: CDR1 SGHRS, CDR2 YFSETQ. The V end was cut by 0 bases, the J end by 5 bases, with 9 bases between. This CDR3 contains 14 residues. CDR3 loop: CASSLGGDYQPQHF. The CDR3, as DNA: TGCGCCAGCAGCTTGGGAGGGGACTATCAGCCCCAGCATTTT.

This chain joins TRBV19 and TRBJ1-4; D remains ambiguous. Germline V gives CDR1 LNHDA, CDR2 SQIVND (reference sequence). V lost 10 bases to trimming and J lost 5 bases, with 20 bases between them. The CDR3 has 15 amino acids. Written as DNA, the CDR3 is TGTGCCACCACAAAGGGCCTCCGGCAAAATGAAAAACTGTTTTTT. Protein: CATTKGLRQNEKLFF.

The rearrangement joins TRBV11-3 to TRBJ1-1; 9 nucleotides agree with TRBD1. The germline gives CDR1 SGHNT, CDR2 YENEEA. J gave up 0 bases and V 6 bases, and 11 bases lay outside the gene matches. CDR3 size: 17 residues. The CDR3 nucleotides are TGTGCCAGCAGTCTTGGACAGGGGAAGACAATGAACACTGAAGCTTTCTTT. Its translation is CASSLGQGKTMNTEAFF. Combining the CDR3 with reference TRBV11-3 and TRBJ1-1 gives the whole variable domain EAGVVQSPRYKIIEKKQPVAFWCNPISGHNTLYWYLQNLGQGPELLIRYENEEAVDDSQLPKDRFSAERLKGVDSTLKIQPAELGDSAVYLCASSLGQGKTMNTEAFFGQGTRLTVV.

This chain uses TRBV4-1 with TRBJ1-2; the D is unclear. The CDR3 sequence is 11 residues long. V was clipped by 8 bases and J by 2 bases, with 6 bases between them. Germline-derived CDR1 and CDR2 are MGHRA and YSYEKL. In nucleotides, the CDR3 is TGCGCCAGCGGGCAAAACTATGGCTACACCTTC. This translates into CASGQNYGYTF.